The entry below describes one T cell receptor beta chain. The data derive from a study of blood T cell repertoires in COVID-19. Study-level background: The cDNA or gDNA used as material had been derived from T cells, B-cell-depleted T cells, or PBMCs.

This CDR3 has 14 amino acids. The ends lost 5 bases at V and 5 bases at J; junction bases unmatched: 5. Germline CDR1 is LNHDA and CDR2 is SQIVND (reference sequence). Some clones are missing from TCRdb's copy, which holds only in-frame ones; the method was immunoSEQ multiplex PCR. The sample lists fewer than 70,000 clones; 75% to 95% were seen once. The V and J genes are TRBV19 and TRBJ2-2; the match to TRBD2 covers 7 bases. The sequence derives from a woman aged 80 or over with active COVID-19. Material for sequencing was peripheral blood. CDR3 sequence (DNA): TGTGCCAGTAGTTCCTCGCGGGGGACCGGGGAGCTGTTTTTT. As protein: CASSSSRGTGELFF.